This TCR beta chain emerged from a study of cytomegalovirus exposure and HLA in healthy donors. CDR1 and CDR2 (germline): LNHDA, SQIVND (reference sequence). Trimming removed 8 bases from V and 4 bases from J; junction bases left unmatched: 8. This CDR3 has 13 amino acids. Donors came from a validation cohort of over a hundred subjects, distinct from the first 666-subject cohort. This clone appeared a single time. TCRdb's table, derived via immunoSEQ multiplex PCR, lists solely in-frame clones and lacks some. The repertoire holds roughly 190,000 clones, with approximately 85% as singletons. The genes are TRBV19 and TRBJ2-7, with 7 nucleotides matching TRBD2. This receptor was obtained from a woman in her late teens or twenties in good health and CMV-seronegative. The specimen was PBMCs. The DNA for the CDR3 is TGTGCCAGTGGGAGGGAGAAGGGTTACGAGCAGTACTTC. Encoded protein: CASGREKGYEQYF. The variable domain in full, with the rest retrieved from reference TRBV19 and TRBJ2-7, is DGGITQSPKYLFRKEGQNVTLSCEQNLNHDAMYWYRQDPGQGLRLIYYSQIVNDFQKGDIAEGYSVSREKKESFPLTVTSAQKNPTAFYLCASGREKGYEQYFGPGTRLTVT.